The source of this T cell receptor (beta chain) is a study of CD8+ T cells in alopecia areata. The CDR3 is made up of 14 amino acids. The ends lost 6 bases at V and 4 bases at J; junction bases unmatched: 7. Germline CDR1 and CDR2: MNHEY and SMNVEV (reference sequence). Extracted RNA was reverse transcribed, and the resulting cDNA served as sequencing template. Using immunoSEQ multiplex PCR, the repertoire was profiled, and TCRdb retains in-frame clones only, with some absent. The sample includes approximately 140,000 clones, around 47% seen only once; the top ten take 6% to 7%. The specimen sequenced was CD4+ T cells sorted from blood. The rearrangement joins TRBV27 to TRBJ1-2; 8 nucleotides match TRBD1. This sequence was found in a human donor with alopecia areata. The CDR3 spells CASRRQGAAYGYTF. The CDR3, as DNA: TGTGCCAGCAGGCGTCAGGGGGCAGCCTATGGCTACACCTTC.